The following is a T cell receptor beta chain sequence with its context. This specimen belongs to a study of CD8+ T cells in alopecia areata. Patients with alopecia areata provided lesional scalp punch biopsies as well as peripheral blood. In each case, RNA was isolated and then reverse transcribed into cDNA as the sequencing template. Sequencing was performed with immunoSEQ multiplex PCR; in TCRdb, only in-frame clones are kept and a portion is missing. The sample contains about 30,000 clones, roughly 58% of which appear only once. CDR1 and CDR2 from the germline V gene are SEHNR and FQNEAQ (reference sequence). The CDR3 runs to 15 residues. V was cut by 5 bases and J by 4 bases, with 12 bases left in between.

The sequenced sample was NKG2D-high CD8+ T cells sorted from blood. This chain links TRBV7-9 with TRBJ1-6, with D possibly TRBD1 on 5 matching bases. This TCR came from a human donor with alopecia areata. CDR3 loop: CASSPTGDYNSPLHF. In nucleotides, the CDR3 is TGTGCCAGCAGCCCTACAGGAGATTATAATTCACCCCTCCACTTT. The whole variable domain, remainder taken from reference TRBV7-9 and TRBJ1-6, is DTGVSQNPRHKITKRGQNVTFRCDPISEHNRLYWYRQTLGQGPEFLTYFQNEAQLEKSRLLSDRFSAERPKGSFSTLEIQRTEQGDSAMYLCASSPTGDYNSPLHFGNGTRLTVT.